This T cell receptor (beta chain) was found in a study of T cells in localized non-small cell lung cancer. There are 16 residues in the CDR3. V lost 3 bases to trimming and J lost 2 bases; unmatched junction nucleotides: 7. The germline gives CDR1 ENHRY, CDR2 SYGVKD. Assay used: immunoSEQ multiplex PCR; TCRdb lists only in-frame clones, some missing. The sample has about 26,000 clones, 80% to 90% seen once. The chain couples TRBV10-3 to TRBJ1-1; 9 nucleotides align to TRBD1. The specimen comprised peripheral blood, sampled before any cancer treatment. This receptor was taken from a female donor over 55 with stage II squamous cell lung carcinoma. The CDR3 region has the DNA TGTGCCATCAGTGAAACCGGGACAGGGCCCAACACTGAAGCTTTCTTT. Protein sequence: CAISETGTGPNTEAFF.